These 26 T cell receptor beta chains came from one sample sequenced in a study of blood T cell repertoires in COVID-19. The repertoire was sequenced with immunoSEQ multiplex PCR; TCRdb's copy has only in-frame clones and lacks some. The sample records 350,000 to 400,000 clones, 80% to 90% being singletons. The source material was PBMCs or T cells enriched from blood (not recorded which). The receptors originated from a man aged 18 to 29 who had recovered from COVID-19.

This clone was found many times. The J gene is TRBJ1-6, the V gene TRBV30; possible D gene TRBD1, 5 bases. The germline CDR1 and CDR2 sequences are GTSNPN and SVGIG (reference sequence). CDR3 size: 15 residues. V lost 3 bases and J 7 bases, leaving 16 bases between the germline ends. CDR3 amino acids: CAWSGDSVRNSPLHF. In DNA form, the CDR3 reads TGTGCCTGGAGCGGAGACAGTGTACGAAATTCACCCCTCCACTTT.

The chain has TRBV2 and TRBJ1-5; TRBD1 is a possible D gene (5 bases). The germline CDR1 and CDR2 sequences are SNHLY and FYNNEI. The CDR3 sequence is 15 residues long. Trimming shortened V by 1 base and J by 5 bases, and 12 bases separated the two germline ends. The CDR3, as DNA: TGTGCCAGCAGTGAAGGTGGGGGGAATTATCAGCCCCAGCATTTT. It encodes CASSEGGGNYQPQHF.

CDR3 DNA sequence: TGTGCCAGTACCAGGGACAGGGGCTCAGGTGAGCAGTTCTTC. It encodes CASTRDRGSGEQFF. The V call is TRBV19, the J call TRBJ2-1; 10 nucleotides line up with TRBD1. The CDR3 is made up of 14 amino acids. Germline V lookup: CDR1 LNHDA, CDR2 SQIVND (reference sequence). V lost 7 bases and J lost 9; bases outside the gene matches: 9.

CDR3 DNA sequence: TGTGCCAGTACCGGGGGATCGACAGCCACCTACCCTCCTTATGGCTACACCTTC. Its protein is CASTGGSTATYPPYGYTF. This rearrangement joins TRBV19 to TRBJ1-2; a possible D gene is TRBD1 (5 bases). The CDR3 sequence is 18 residues long. V was trimmed by 7 bases and J by 5 bases, leaving 29 bases between them. CDR1 and CDR2 from the germline V gene are LNHDA and SQIVND (reference sequence).

This clone was seen a handful of times. This chain connects TRBV9 to TRBJ2-7, with D maybe TRBD1 (6 bases). Germline V gives CDR1 SGDLS, CDR2 YYNGEE. This CDR3 is 17 amino acids long. Trimming cost V 2 bases and J 1 base, with 19 bases left between them. The CDR3 loop reads CASSVRPTGLASYEQYF. The CDR3, as DNA: TGTGCCAGCAGCGTGCGACCAACAGGGCTTGCGTCCTACGAGCAGTACTTC.

The gene calls are TRBV7-9 and TRBJ1-2; TRBD1 might be the D (5 bases). The CDR3 is made up of 13 amino acids. V was cut by 5 bases and J by 4 bases, with 11 bases left in between. CDR1 SEHNR and CDR2 FQNEAQ come from the germline V gene (reference sequence). Here the CDR3 DNA reads TGTGCCAGCAGCCCTGGGAGGGGCTATGGCTACACCTTC. Protein: CASSPGRGYGYTF.

The chain uses TRBV2 and TRBJ1-1; no firm D call. The CDR3 runs 13 residues. Germline-derived CDR1 and CDR2 are SNHLY and FYNNEI. Trimming removed 6 bases at V and 2 bases at J, with 10 bases between. The CDR3 spells CASRREINTEAFF. CDR3 DNA: TGTGCCAGCAGGAGGGAAATCAACACTGAAGCTTTCTTT.

V gene TRBV5-1 combines with J gene TRBJ2-7; TRBD2 matches at 8 bases. The ends lost 0 bases at V and 1 base at J; junction bases unmatched: 3. CDR3 size: 15 residues. Germline lookup yields CDR1 SGHRS and CDR2 YFSETQ. The CDR3 DNA reads TGCGCCAGCAGCTTGGGGGGACTAGGGTCCTACGAGCAGTACTTC. Translation gives CASSLGGLGSYEQYF.

This chain connects TRBV3-1 (or the pseudogene TRBV3-2) to TRBJ2-3, with TRBD1 matching 7 bases. The CDR3 totals 14 residues. Germline lookup yields CDR1 LGHDT and CDR2 YNNKEL (reference sequence). With 3 bases clipped from V and 4 bases from J, the junction kept 4 bases outside the gene matches. In nucleotides, the CDR3 is TGTGCCAGCAGCCACCCGGACAGGTCAGATACGCAGTATTTT. This translates into CASSHPDRSDTQYF.

The CDR3 DNA reads TGTGCCAGCGGAGCGGTCGCGAACACCGGGGAGCTGTTTTTT. It translates to CASGAVANTGELFF. The chain uses TRBV28 and TRBJ2-2, with a weak D call TRBD2 (5 bases). Trimming left V 8 bases short and J 0 bases short, with 10 bases between. The germline V gene has CDR1 MDHEN and CDR2 SYDVKM. The CDR3 loop spans 14 amino acids.

This chain connects TRBV9 to TRBJ2-1, with D possibly being TRBD1 (6 bases). CDR1 and CDR2 (germline): SGDLS, YYNGEE. V gave up 2 bases and J gave up 8 bases, with 20 bases separating them. CDR3 size: 16 residues. The DNA for the CDR3 is TGTGCCAGCAGCGTGCCTACAGGGCCCCCCGCGGATGAGCAGTTCTTC. Its translation: CASSVPTGPPADEQFF.

This chain joins TRBV10-3 and TRBJ2-7, with D possibly being TRBD1 or TRBD2 (9 bases each). The CDR3 covers 20 residues. CDR1 and CDR2 (germline): ENHRY, SYGVKD. The V gene lost 2 bases and the J gene lost 4 bases, with 30 bases spanning the gap. CDR3: CAISEPHADRGLSGRYEQYF. CDR3 in DNA: TGTGCCATCAGTGAGCCCCACGCGGACAGGGGTTTAAGCGGGAGGTACGAGCAGTACTTC.

This chain links TRBV9 with TRBJ1-5, with 7 positions matching TRBD1. Germline trimming cut 2 bases from V and 4 bases from J; bases unmatched to any gene: 6. Germline-derived CDR1 and CDR2 are SGDLS and YYNGEE. CDR3 length: 15 amino acids. CDR3 sequence: CASSVTGQSNQPQHF. The CDR3 nucleotides read TGTGCCAGCAGCGTCACGGGACAGTCTAATCAGCCCCAGCATTTT.

In nucleotides, the CDR3 is TGTGCCAGTAATCAAGGGGGCTTGCAAGCTTTCTTT. Translation: CASNQGGLQAFF. The V gene is TRBV19, the J gene TRBJ1-1; 7 positions agree with TRBD1. V lost 7 bases and J lost 9; bases outside the gene matches: 8. This CDR3 comprises 12 residues. CDR1 and CDR2 (germline): LNHDA, SQIVND (reference sequence).

V is TRBV27 and J is TRBJ2-1; 7 bases fit TRBD1. CDR1 and CDR2 from the germline V gene are MNHEY and SMNVEV (reference sequence). The CDR3 runs to 16 residues. J gave up 4 bases and V 3 bases, and 9 bases lay outside the gene matches. The CDR3, as DNA: TGTGCCAGCAGTTTTTCCCTGGACAGGATTTACAATGAGCAGTTCTTC. Translation: CASSFSLDRIYNEQFF.

V usage is TRBV3-1 (or the pseudogene TRBV3-2) and J usage is TRBJ2-1, with D unclear. The CDR3 loop spans 19 amino acids. In germline, CDR1 is LGHDT, CDR2 YNNKEL (reference sequence). Trimming left V 2 bases short and J 0 bases short, with 20 bases between. The CDR3 reads CASSQHSRVLQSSYNEQFF. Here the CDR3 DNA reads TGTGCCAGCAGCCAACATTCCCGGGTCCTACAAAGCTCCTACAATGAGCAGTTCTTC.

The J gene is TRBJ1-4, the V gene TRBV2; weak D call: TRBD1 (6 bases). Trimming removed 7 bases from V and 8 bases from J, with 17 bases in between. The CDR3 runs to 14 residues. Germline V lookup: CDR1 SNHLY, CDR2 FYNNEI. The CDR3 DNA is TGTGCCAGCAAGTCTGCAGGGGAAGACGAAAAACTGTTTTTT. Amino acid sequence: CASKSAGEDEKLFF.

This chain uses TRBV27 with TRBJ1-4, with TRBD1 matching 9 bases. This CDR3 contains 14 residues. Germline V gene lookup returns CDR1 MNHEY and CDR2 SMNVEV (reference sequence). V was pared by 6 bases and J by 6 bases, with 5 bases of the junction left unmatched. CDR3 nucleotide sequence: TGTGCCAGCAGCGGGGACAGGGTTTATGAAAAACTGTTTTTT. Translated, it gives CASSGDRVYEKLFF. The full variable domain, completed using reference TRBV27 and TRBJ1-4, is EAQVTQNPRYLITVTGKKLTVTCSQNMNHEYMSWYRQDPGLGLRQIYYSMNVEVTDKGDVPEGYKVSRKEKRNFPLILESPSPNQTSLYFCASSGDRVYEKLFFGSGTQLSVL.

The CDR3: CASSVDSTGAYEQYF. CDR3 DNA: TGTGCCAGCAGCGTCGACTCGACAGGGGCCTACGAGCAGTACTTC. V is TRBV9 and J is TRBJ2-7; 8 bases line up with TRBD1. Looked up from germline, CDR1 is SGDLS and CDR2 is YYNGEE. CDR3 size: 15 residues. V dropped 2 bases and J dropped 2; count of bases not matched to a gene: 6.

This chain joins TRBV19 and TRBJ1-6, with 8 nucleotides matching TRBD1. From germline, CDR1 is LNHDA and CDR2 SQIVND (reference sequence). Trimming took 4 bases from V and 8 from J; bases not matched to a gene: 4. The CDR3 is made up of 14 amino acids. The CDR3 sequence is CASSRQGFYSPLHF. In DNA, the CDR3 is TGTGCCAGTAGTAGACAGGGGTTTTATTCACCCCTCCACTTT.

This clone showed up just once. The chain uses TRBV2 and TRBJ1-1, with a possible D match to TRBD1 (6 bases). Trimming cost V 6 bases and J 0 bases, with 17 bases left between them. Germline V CDR1 and CDR2: SNHLY, FYNNEI. This CDR3 is 16 amino acids long. Here the CDR3 reads CASSRDGGAMNTEAFF. CDR3 nucleotides: TGTGCCAGCAGCCGAGACGGGGGGGCCATGAACACTGAAGCTTTCTTT.

The rearrangement links TRBV12-5 to TRBJ2-6; D is ambiguous. This CDR3 has 15 residues. V lost 6 bases, J lost 0 bases, and 9 bases lay in between. CDR1 LGHNT and CDR2 FRNRAP come from the germline V gene. DNA of the CDR3: TGTGCTAGTGGCCCCCCAGACTCTGGGGCCAACGTCCTGACTTTC. Translating it yields CASGPPDSGANVLTF.

The rearrangement uses TRBV24-1 and TRBJ2-5; D possibly corresponds to TRBD2 (5 bases). V was pared by 1 base and J by 7 bases, with 6 bases between. The CDR3 has 12 amino acids. Germline assignment: CDR1 KGHDR and CDR2 SFDVKD. The CDR3: CATSDLGGTQYF. In DNA, the CDR3 is TGTGCCACCAGTGATTTAGGAGGGACCCAGTACTTC.

The chain's CDR3 is CASRGQGMAGELFF. The CDR3 DNA sequence: TGTGCCAGCAGAGGACAGGGAATGGCCGGGGAGCTGTTTTTT. The rearrangement uses TRBV2 and TRBJ2-2; 8 bases line up with TRBD1. V lost 6 bases and J lost 6; bases outside the gene matches: 6. Germline CDR1 SNHLY, CDR2 FYNNEI. The CDR3 sequence is 14 residues long.

This clone was counted a single time. This chain links TRBV6-5 with TRBJ2-6, with D possibly being TRBD1 (5 bases). With 4 bases removed from V and 6 bases from J, the gap between germline ends came to 7 bases. CDR1 MNHEY and CDR2 SVGAGI come from the germline V gene. The CDR3 spans 13 residues. The CDR3, as DNA: TGTGCCAGCAGTTCGGACAAGGCCAACGTCCTGACTTTC. It translates to CASSSDKANVLTF.

This rearrangement joins TRBV6-5 to TRBJ1-6; no reliable D call. The length of the CDR3 is 14 residues. Germline V lookup: CDR1 MNHEY, CDR2 SVGAGI. V was pared by 7 bases and J by 2 bases, with 9 bases between. CDR3 sequence: CASTQTAYNSPLHF. The CDR3 DNA reads TGTGCCAGCACCCAAACAGCCTATAATTCACCCCTCCACTTT.